The rows below give T cell receptor beta chains drawn from one sample of a study of control samples from healthy donors and cancer patients. Libraries were prepared by immunoSEQ multiplex PCR; TCRdb keeps only in-frame clonotypes and omits some of them. Of fewer than 110,000 clones detected, approximately 90% appear once; the ten largest clones hold approximately 19%. Sequencing was done on a sample of PBMCs. The receptors derive from a man in his 60s with lung cancer. Both conserved end residues are part of each CDR3. The D gene is left open where the match is weak. Size values are once, few and many counts, or a class for expanded clones, and some rows have none.

D gene	J gene	clone size	V gene	CDR3 protein	CDR3 DNA
-	TRBJ1-5	-	TRBV30	CAWSVRVDQPQHF	TGTGCCTGGAGTGTACGGGTAGATCAGCCCCAGCATTTT
-	TRBJ1-1	few	TRBV29-1	CSPFSGAEAFF	TGCAGCCCGTTTTCAGGGGCTGAAGCTTTCTTT
-	TRBJ2-3	-	TRBV3-1/TRBV3-2	CASRGTSTDTQYF	TGTGCCTCCCGAGGGACTAGCACAGATACGCAGTATTTT
TRBD1	TRBJ1-2	-	TRBV27	CASSLGGGSGYTF	TGTGCCAGCAGTTTGGGAGGGGGCAGTGGCTACACCTTC
-	TRBJ1-1	-	TRBV12-3/TRBV12-4	CASNKNTEAFF	TGTGCCAGCAATAAAAACACTGAAGCTTTCTTT
-	TRBJ2-2	-	TRBV27	CASSYNRETGELFF	TGTGCCAGCAGTTACAACAGGGAAACCGGGGAGCTGTTTTTT
-	TRBJ2-1	-	TRBV9	CASSANRVAGQYNEQFF	TGTGCCAGCAGCGCCAACAGGGTAGCCGGCCAATACAATGAGCAGTTCTTC
TRBD1	TRBJ1-2	-	TRBV6-2/TRBV6-3	CASSTTVGTAYGYTF	TGTGCCAGCAGTACTACCGTGGGGACAGCTTATGGCTACACCTTC
-	TRBJ1-4	-	TRBV5-4	CASSLGSGVTEKLFF	TGTGCCAGCAGCTTGGGGTCAGGGGTGACGGAAAAACTGTTTTTT
-	TRBJ1-6	-	TRBV30	CAWSVSVGDLNSPLHF	TGTGCCTGGAGTGTAAGTGTAGGGGACTTAAATTCACCCCTCCACTTT
TRBD1	TRBJ1-1	-	TRBV12-5	CASAFGQGLEAFF	TGTGCTAGTGCCTTTGGACAGGGACTTGAAGCTTTCTTT
-	TRBJ1-3	-	TRBV3-1/TRBV3-2	CASSRNEGSGNTIYF	TGTGCCAGCAGCCGAAATGAGGGGTCTGGAAACACCATATATTTT
TRBD1	TRBJ1-2	once	TRBV19	CASSRPGTAFYGYTF	TGTGCCAGTAGTAGACCCGGGACAGCCTTCTATGGCTACACCTTC
-	TRBJ2-1	-	TRBV7-3	CASSRQAGGIYNEQFF	TGTGCCAGCAGCCGTCAAGCAGGGGGGATTTACAATGAGCAGTTCTTC
-	TRBJ1-2	-	TRBV5-1	CASSLAAQGNYGYTF	TGCGCCAGCAGCTTGGCGGCTCAGGGGAACTATGGCTACACCTTC
TRBD1	TRBJ1-1	-	TRBV6-6	CASSYGTGGQNTEAFF	TGTGCCAGCAGTTACGGGACAGGGGGACAGAACACTGAAGCTTTCTTT
-	TRBJ1-1	-	TRBV12-5	CASGLVRDGETRTEAFF	TGTGCTAGTGGTTTGGTCCGGGACGGGGAAACCAGGACTGAAGCTTTCTTT
-	TRBJ2-3	-	TRBV6-4	CASSDTGITDTQYF	TGTGCCAGCAGTGATACAGGGATAACAGATACGCAGTATTTT
TRBD1	TRBJ1-2	-	TRBV18	CASSPIGPGQENYGYTF	TGTGCCAGCTCACCTATTGGACCGGGACAGGAAAACTATGGCTACACCTTC
-	TRBJ1-1	-	TRBV4-1	CASSRTDNLVAFF	TGCGCCAGCAGCCGGACAGATAATCTCGTAGCTTTCTTT
-	TRBJ2-1	-	TRBV24-1	CATALYNEQFF	TGTGCCACGGCCCTTTACAATGAGCAGTTCTTC
TRBD1	TRBJ2-3	-	TRBV7-2	CASSSRTGSDTQYF	TGTGCCAGCAGCTCGAGGACAGGGTCAGATACGCAGTATTTT
-	TRBJ1-1	-	TRBV10-1	CASSQRWTVGTEAFF	TGCGCCAGCAGTCAGAGGTGGACAGTTGGGACTGAAGCTTTCTTT
TRBD1	TRBJ2-1	once	TRBV2	CASSGDRGIDEQFF	TGTGCCAGCAGTGGGGACAGGGGAATAGACGAGCAGTTCTTC
-	TRBJ1-1	-	TRBV7-9	CASSLVWVKGSEAFF	TGTGCCAGCAGCTTAGTTTGGGTGAAGGGGTCTGAAGCTTTCTTT
TRBD1	TRBJ2-2	-	TRBV5-1	CASSLGLGQGSNTGELFF	TGCGCCAGCAGCTTGGGCCTCGGACAGGGTTCAAACACCGGGGAGCTGTTTTTT
-	TRBJ1-1	-	TRBV6-5	CASSNGRRRGTEAFF	TGTGCCAGCAGTAACGGACGTCGCCGGGGCACTGAAGCTTTCTTT
-	TRBJ2-2	-	TRBV3-1/TRBV3-2	CASSQNSDTGELFF	TGTGCCAGCAGCCAAAATTCGGACACCGGGGAGCTGTTTTTT